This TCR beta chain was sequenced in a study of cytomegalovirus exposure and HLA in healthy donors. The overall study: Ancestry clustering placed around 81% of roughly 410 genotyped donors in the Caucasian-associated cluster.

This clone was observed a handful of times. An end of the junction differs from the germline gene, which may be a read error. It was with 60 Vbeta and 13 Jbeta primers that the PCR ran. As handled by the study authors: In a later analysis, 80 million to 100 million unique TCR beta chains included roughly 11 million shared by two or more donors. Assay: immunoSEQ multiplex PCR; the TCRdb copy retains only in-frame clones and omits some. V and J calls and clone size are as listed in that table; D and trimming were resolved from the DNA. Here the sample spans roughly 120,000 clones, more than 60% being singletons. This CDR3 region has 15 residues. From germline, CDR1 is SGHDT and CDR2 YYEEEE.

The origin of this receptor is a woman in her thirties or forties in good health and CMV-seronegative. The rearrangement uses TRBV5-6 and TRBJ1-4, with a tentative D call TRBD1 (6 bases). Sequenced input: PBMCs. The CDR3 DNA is TGTGCCAGCAGCTTGGCCAACACAGGGTGGCAAAAAACTGTTTTT. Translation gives CASSLANTGWQKTVF.